This T cell receptor (beta chain) was identified in a study of blood T cells in healthy people across ages. In regard to this clonotype: What it binds is not known.

A sample-barcoded 5' primer and a J-beta primer mix were used in a second PCR of about 7 to 12 cycles. TCRdb analysed the 5' RACE reads with MiXCR anew, one entry per CDR3 protein. The table records about 970,000 distinct CDR3 sequences, roughly 51% of them present only once. Germline V lookup: CDR1 MGHRA, CDR2 YSYEKL. The ends were cut back, 0 bases at V and 7 bases at J, with 19 bases in the middle. The CDR3 covers 16 residues. Whole-study findings and limits: Roughly linear age-related decline in beta diversity appeared, significant by age 40.

Sequenced: blood. V and J are TRBV4-1 and TRBJ2-7; a weak D match, TRBD2 (5 bases). The clonotype was recovered from a woman aged 60 to 75 in good health. This CDR3 is CASSQDLGDDRNEQYF. The CDR3 nucleotides are TGCGCCAGCAGCCAAGATCTGGGAGACGATCGCAATGAGCAGTACTTC.